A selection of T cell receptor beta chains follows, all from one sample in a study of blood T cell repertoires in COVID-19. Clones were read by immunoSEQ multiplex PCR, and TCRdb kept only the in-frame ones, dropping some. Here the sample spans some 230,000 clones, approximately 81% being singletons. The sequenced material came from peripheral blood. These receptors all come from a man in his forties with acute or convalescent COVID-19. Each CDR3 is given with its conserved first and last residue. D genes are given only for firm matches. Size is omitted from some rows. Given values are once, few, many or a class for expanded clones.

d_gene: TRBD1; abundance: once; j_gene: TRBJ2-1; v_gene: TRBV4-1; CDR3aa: CASSQGQGRNEQFF; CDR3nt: TGCGCCAGCAGCCAAGGACAGGGTCGGAATGAGCAGTTCTTC
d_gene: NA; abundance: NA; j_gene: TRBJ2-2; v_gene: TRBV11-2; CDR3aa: CASSSLAANTGELFF; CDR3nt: TGTGCCAGCAGCTCCCTGGCCGCGAACACCGGGGAGCTGTTTTTT
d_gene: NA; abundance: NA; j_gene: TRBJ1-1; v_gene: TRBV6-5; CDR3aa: CASSLGVGDTEAFF; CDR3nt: TGTGCCAGCAGTCTCGGGGTTGGGGACACTGAAGCTTTCTTT
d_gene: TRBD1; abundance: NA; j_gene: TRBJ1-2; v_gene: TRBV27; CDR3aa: CASSWTRTGYGYTF; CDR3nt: TGTGCCAGCAGTTGGACCCGGACAGGGTATGGCTACACCTTC
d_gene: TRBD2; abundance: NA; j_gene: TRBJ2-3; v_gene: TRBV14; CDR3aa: CASGPSGVATQYF; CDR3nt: TGTGCCAGCGGCCCCAGCGGGGTGGCTACGCAGTATTTT
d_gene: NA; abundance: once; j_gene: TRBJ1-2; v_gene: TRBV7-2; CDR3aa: CASSDRNFQDGYTF; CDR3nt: TGTGCCAGCAGCGACCGGAACTTTCAGGATGGCTACACCTTC
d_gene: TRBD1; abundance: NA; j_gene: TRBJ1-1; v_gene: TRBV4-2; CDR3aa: CASSHWTGVNTEAFF; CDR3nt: TGTGCCAGCAGCCACTGGACAGGGGTGAACACTGAAGCTTTCTTT
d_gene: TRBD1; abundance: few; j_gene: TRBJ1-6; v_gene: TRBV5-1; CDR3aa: CASSLKNDRGPSPLHF; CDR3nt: TGCGCCAGCAGCTTGAAAAACGACAGGGGGCCTTCACCCCTCCACTTT
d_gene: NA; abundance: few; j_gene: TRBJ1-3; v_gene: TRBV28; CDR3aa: CASSPPGAGNTIYF; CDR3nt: TGTGCCAGCAGCCCCCCGGGTGCCGGAAACACCATATATTTT
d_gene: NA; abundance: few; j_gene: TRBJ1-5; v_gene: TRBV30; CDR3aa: CAWSVPGSNQPQHF; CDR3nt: TGTGCCTGGAGTGTCCCCGGGTCGAATCAGCCCCAGCATTTT